The 25 T cell receptor beta chains given below trace back to one sample, sequenced in a study of CD8+ T cells in alopecia areata. In each case, RNA was isolated and then reverse transcribed into cDNA as the sequencing template. The repertoire was sequenced with immunoSEQ multiplex PCR; TCRdb's copy has only in-frame clones and lacks some. The table lists 9,000 or so clones, over 50% of them singletons, with 12% to 15% in the top ten. Collection of lesional scalp punch biopsies and peripheral blood was performed in alopecia areata patients. The sequenced sample consisted of skin. These receptors were obtained from a human donor with alopecia areata.

This rearrangement joins TRBV5-1 to TRBJ1-2; D not resolved. CDR3 length equals 14 residues. The V end was cut by 1 base, the J end by 1 base, with 8 bases between. Germline CDR1 SGHRS, CDR2 YFSETQ. The CDR3 DNA follows: TGCGCCAGCAGCTTGCGCAGTGTTAACTATGGCTACACCTTC. As protein: CASSLRSVNYGYTF.

This clone has only one observation. The rearrangement uses TRBV28 and TRBJ1-4; D is possibly TRBD1 (5 bases). The CDR3 consists of 13 residues. Trimming pared 6 bases from V and 6 bases from J, leaving 11 bases between. Germline CDR1 and CDR2: MDHEN and SYDVKM. The CDR3 protein is CASSIGGDEKLFF. In DNA form, the CDR3 reads TGTGCCAGCAGCATCGGGGGGGATGAAAAACTGTTTTTT.

In this sample, this clone turned up a few times. This chain connects TRBV6-5 to TRBJ2-7; D is uncertain. Germline CDR1 MNHEY, CDR2 SVGAGI. V was clipped by 2 bases and J by 2 bases, with 10 bases between them. The CDR3 is 14 residues long. CDR3: CASSYGRKPYEQYF. Here the CDR3 DNA reads TGTGCCAGCAGTTACGGGCGGAAACCCTACGAGCAGTACTTC.

This clone occurred a few times. V gene TRBV6-5 combines with J gene TRBJ2-5, with 11 bases fitting TRBD1. The J call is doubtful: the DNA matches TRBJ2-7 better. Germline CDR1 reads MNHEY; CDR2 reads SVGAGI. The CDR3 is 15 amino acids. The CDR3 DNA follows: TGTGCCAGCACAAAAGGACAGGGGGCGTCTTACGAGCAGTACTTC. Amino acid sequence: CASTKGQGASYEQYF.

The chain employs TRBV9 and TRBJ2-2, with D unclear. The CDR3 contains 14 residues. Germline V CDR1 and CDR2: SGDLS, YYNGEE. V lost 3 bases to trimming and J lost 6 bases, with 12 bases between them. Here the CDR3 reads CASSGVLGAGELFF. Here the CDR3 DNA reads TGTGCCAGCAGCGGGGTTCTGGGTGCCGGGGAGCTGTTTTTT.

This clone was recorded only once. V is TRBV7-8 and J is TRBJ1-2, with 9 bases identical to TRBD1. The CDR3 loop spans 16 amino acids. V lost 5 bases and J lost 2; bases outside the gene matches: 9. Germline V CDR1 and CDR2: SGHVS, FQNEAQ. Here the CDR3 reads CASSRDRATANYGYTF. CDR3 nucleotides: TGTGCCAGCAGCCGGGACAGGGCTACCGCGAACTATGGCTACACCTTC.

The chain employs TRBV6-1 and TRBJ1-2; TRBD1 is a possible D gene (5 bases). Germline V CDR1 and CDR2: MNHNS, SASEGT. V was cut by 6 bases and J by 4 bases, with 18 bases left in between. This CDR3 is built from 15 residues. The CDR3 DNA follows: TGTGCCAGCAGAGATGGTCGACAGAGACTCTATGGCTACACCTTC. It encodes CASRDGRQRLYGYTF.

The gene calls are TRBV19 and TRBJ2-5, with 8 bases aligning to TRBD2. In germline, CDR1 is LNHDA, CDR2 SQIVND (reference sequence). V shed 8 bases, J shed 5 bases, and the junction held 7 bases outside the gene matches. The CDR3 is 13 residues long. The CDR3 loop reads CASSGGAWETQYF. The DNA of the CDR3 is TGTGCCAGTTCCGGGGGGGCCTGGGAGACCCAGTACTTC.

This clone occurred a few times. This chain joins TRBV6-6 and TRBJ1-4, with D tentatively TRBD1 (6 bases). Trimming cost V 8 bases and J 8 bases, with 15 bases left between them. CDR3 length: 13 amino acids. Germline CDR1 and CDR2: MNHNY and SVGAGI (reference sequence). The CDR3 here is CASQGSNNEKLFF. For the CDR3, the DNA is TGTGCCAGCCAGGGGAGCAATAACGAAAAACTGTTTTTT.

The rearrangement joins TRBV30 to TRBJ1-1; D is ambiguous. The CDR3 has 13 residues. Trimming left V 4 bases short and J 1 base short, with 10 bases between. Per germline, CDR1 GTSNPN and CDR2 SVGIG (reference sequence). In DNA form, the CDR3 reads TGTGCCTGGAAGACCGATAAGAACACTGAAGCTTTCTTT. Its protein product is CAWKTDKNTEAFF.

The chain recombines TRBV5-1 with TRBJ2-3; tentative D call: TRBD2 (6 bases). This CDR3 contains 15 residues. V lost 1 base to trimming and J lost 4 bases, with 13 bases between them. Germline values: CDR1 SGHRS, CDR2 YFSETQ. CDR3 in DNA: TGCGCCAGCAGCTTGCAGTCGGGAGTGCCAGATACGCAGTATTTT. It is translated as CASSLQSGVPDTQYF.

The CDR3 DNA is TGTGCCAGCAGCCAAGGGGCAGCTGGGGCCAACGTCCTGACTTTC. The encoded protein is CASSQGAAGANVLTF. The rearrangement links TRBV7-9 to TRBJ2-6; maybe TRBD1 (5 bases). Trimming pared 5 bases from V and 2 bases from J, leaving 10 bases between. Germline CDR1 is SEHNR and CDR2 is FQNEAQ (reference sequence). The CDR3 length is 15 residues.

This clone was seen a single time. V gene TRBV27 combines with J gene TRBJ2-7; D is perhaps TRBD2 (6 bases). The germline CDR1 and CDR2 sequences are MNHEY and SMNVEV (reference sequence). Trimming pared 1 base from V and 2 bases from J, leaving 24 bases between. The CDR3 runs to 19 residues. This CDR3 is CASSLYGSWDSDRPYEQYF. The CDR3 bases are TGTGCCAGCAGTTTATATGGCAGTTGGGACTCCGATCGACCCTACGAGCAGTACTTC.

The chain has TRBV10-3 and TRBJ1-2; TRBD1 is a possible D gene (5 bases). In germline, CDR1 is ENHRY, CDR2 SYGVKD. This CDR3 region has 13 residues. Trimming took 7 bases from V and 4 from J, leaving 13 bases between them. CDR3 sequence (DNA): TGTGCCATCACCGGGACTCACAGCTATGGCTACACCTTC. This sequence encodes CAITGTHSYGYTF.

The rearrangement joins TRBV7-2 to TRBJ2-7; TRBD2 matches at 9 bases. The CDR3 contains 15 residues. J lost 4 bases, V lost 5 bases, and 9 bases had no gene match. CDR1 and CDR2 from the germline V gene are SGHTA and FQGNSA. CDR3 coding DNA: TGTGCCAGCAGCCCAAATGCCCTAGCGGGGTACGAGCAGTACTTC. This gives the protein CASSPNALAGYEQYF. The entire variable domain, with the rest obtained from reference TRBV7-2 and TRBJ2-7, is as follows: GAGVSQSPSNKVTEKGKDVELRCDPISGHTALYWYRQSLGQGLEFLIYFQGNSAPDKSGLPSDRFSAERTGGSVSTLTIQRTQQEDSAVYLCASSPNALAGYEQYFGPGTRLTVT.

The V and J genes are TRBV5-4 and TRBJ2-6; no clear D gene. V dropped 4 bases and J dropped 0 bases, with 8 bases sitting between them. This CDR3 has 15 amino acids. Germline V gene data show CDR1 as SGHNT and CDR2 as YYREEE (reference sequence). DNA of the CDR3: TGTGCCAGCAGCACACCCTACTCTGGGGCCAACGTCCTGACTTTC. Protein: CASSTPYSGANVLTF.

V is TRBV6-6 and J is TRBJ1-2; D possibly corresponds to TRBD1 (6 bases). V shed 2 bases and J shed 2 bases, with 9 bases lying between them. From germline, CDR1 is MNHNY and CDR2 SVGAGI (reference sequence). The CDR3 runs to 14 residues. CDR3 coding DNA: TGTGCCAGCAGTTACCAAGGACAGAACTATGGCTACACCTTC. The encoded protein is CASSYQGQNYGYTF.

CDR3 nucleotides: TGTGCCAGCAGCCCCCGTCGGGGCGCTGCCCAAGAGACCCAGTACTTC. It codes for CASSPRRGAAQETQYF. V usage is TRBV4-2 and J usage is TRBJ2-5; D tentatively fits TRBD1 or TRBD2 (5 bases each). V lost 4 bases and J 1 base, leaving 16 bases between the germline ends. The germline V gene has CDR1 LGHNA and CDR2 YNFKEQ. This CDR3 comprises 16 residues.

This clone was seen more than once but under ten times. The J gene is TRBJ2-6, the V gene TRBV4-1; no firm D call. Germline V gene lookup returns CDR1 MGHRA and CDR2 YSYEKL. V was cut by 0 bases and J by 1 base, with 7 bases left in between. CDR3 length: 16 amino acids. CDR3 sequence: CASSQDGTSGANVLTF. CDR3 nucleotide sequence: TGCGCCAGCAGCCAAGACGGCACATCTGGGGCCAACGTCCTGACTTTC.

The rearrangement links TRBV9 to TRBJ2-7; 7 bases are shared with TRBD2. The germline gives CDR1 SGDLS, CDR2 YYNGEE. The J segment lost 0 bases and the V segment lost 0 bases, leaving 3 bases of the junction unmatched. This CDR3 spans 15 amino acids. The CDR3 is CASSVGSGRSYEQYF. Written as DNA, the CDR3 is TGTGCCAGCAGCGTAGGTAGCGGGCGCTCCTACGAGCAGTACTTC.

The chain joins TRBV7-2 to TRBJ2-5; TRBD2 agrees at 9 bases. Germline CDR1 is SGHTA and CDR2 is FQGNSA. Trimming at V came to 2 bases and at J to 1 base, leaving 2 bases not matched to a gene. This CDR3 spans 15 amino acids. CDR3 coding DNA: TGTGCCAGCAGCTTATTTAGCGGGGGCCAAGAGACCCAGTACTTC. Protein sequence: CASSLFSGGQETQYF.

This clone was observed once. The V gene is TRBV2, the J gene TRBJ1-1; D possibly corresponds to TRBD1 (5 bases). The germline V and J ends were trimmed by 6 bases and 6 bases, with 14 bases remaining between them. Germline CDR1 SNHLY, CDR2 FYNNEI. The CDR3 extends over 13 amino acids. CDR3: CASRPIRDAEAFF. CDR3 nucleotides: TGTGCCAGCAGACCAATCCGGGACGCTGAAGCTTTCTTT.

The rearrangement links TRBV5-1 to TRBJ2-7, with TRBD1 matching 10 bases. CDR1 and CDR2 from the germline V gene are SGHRS and YFSETQ. The CDR3 extends over 16 amino acids. With V trimmed by 1 base and J by 2 bases, 6 bases remained unmatched. CDR3 DNA: TGCGCCAGCAGCTTGTTGGCGGGACAGGGGACCTACGAGCAGTACTTC. It is translated as CASSLLAGQGTYEQYF.

This clone was detected only once. The CDR3 region has the DNA TGCGCCAGCAGCCAAGAGGCGGGCGGTTACGAGCAGTACTTC. Amino acid sequence: CASSQEAGGYEQYF. The rearrangement joins TRBV4-1 to TRBJ2-7; possibly TRBD2 for D (5 bases). This CDR3 has 14 residues. The V gene's germline CDR1 is MGHRA and CDR2 YSYEKL. The V gene lost 0 bases and the J gene lost 4 bases, with 10 bases spanning the gap.

The genes are TRBV18 and TRBJ1-5; D ambiguous. The CDR3 is 14 amino acids. CDR1 is KGHSH and CDR2 is LQKENI in the germline V gene. The germline V and J ends were trimmed by 3 bases and 7 bases, with 13 bases remaining between them. Here the CDR3 reads CASSPNPGRQPQHF. The DNA of the CDR3 is TGTGCCAGCTCACCTAACCCGGGGAGGCAGCCCCAGCATTTT.